A single sample is the source of the 12 T cell receptor beta chains below, sequenced in a study of identical twins. TCRdb re-analysed the 5' RACE reads in MiXCR, keeping a single row per CDR3 protein. The repertoire holds approximately 680,000 distinct CDR3 sequences, with under 8.5% as singletons. This sample was also put to use in a study of yellow fever vaccine responses in identical twins.

The sequencing sample was made of PBMCs. Source of these receptors: a young woman in good health.

The sample holds a few counts of this clonotype. The chain joins TRBV12-3 or TRBV12-4 to TRBJ2-1; D may be TRBD1 or TRBD2 (6 bases each). The CDR3 is 15 residues long. V gave up 4 bases and J gave up 6 bases, with 16 bases separating them. For the CDR3, the DNA is TGTGCCAGCAGTTCAATCGGGGGCGCGCGCAATGAGCAGTTCTTC. Encoded protein: CASSSIGGARNEQFF.

This clonotype was found many times. The rearrangement links TRBV7-8 to TRBJ2-4, with a tentative D call TRBD1 (6 bases). V lost 3 bases and J 6 bases, leaving 15 bases between the germline ends. Germline assignment: CDR1 SGHVS and CDR2 FQNEAQ. The CDR3 is made up of 15 amino acids. The CDR3 sequence: CASSFSDSQLNIQYF. The DNA of the CDR3 is TGTGCCAGCAGCTTCTCGGACAGCCAGTTAAACATTCAGTACTTC.

This chain connects TRBV7-2 to TRBJ1-6, with 8 bases that match TRBD1. CDR3 length: 15 residues. Germline trimming cut 4 bases from V and 9 bases from J; bases unmatched to any gene: 8. Germline V gene lookup returns CDR1 SGHTA and CDR2 FQGNSA. DNA for the CDR3: TGTGCCAGCAGCTCGAGGACAGGGCAGGGTTCACCCCTCCACTTT. Protein: CASSSRTGQGSPLHF.

This clonotype turned up a few times. The chain joins TRBV5-1 to TRBJ2-5; 7 bases map to TRBD1. The CDR3 has 16 amino acids. CDR1 SGHRS and CDR2 YFSETQ come from the germline V gene. J lost 3 bases, V lost 5 bases, and 13 bases had no gene match. The CDR3 region is CASSPGGLGIKETQYF. The DNA of the CDR3 is TGCGCCAGCAGTCCAGGGGGTCTGGGAATTAAAGAGACCCAGTACTTC.

V gene TRBV11-1 combines with J gene TRBJ2-2, with 10 bases that match TRBD2. V was pared by 3 bases and J by 6 bases, with 13 bases of the junction left unmatched. The CDR3 runs 18 residues. Germline V CDR1 and CDR2: SGHAT, FQDESV (reference sequence). In nucleotides, the CDR3 is TGTGCCAGCAGCTTTCGGCTAGCGGGAGTTGAAATCGCCGGGGAGCTGTTTTTT. Protein sequence: CASSFRLAGVEIAGELFF. The variable domain in full, completed from reference TRBV11-1 and TRBJ2-2, reads EAEVAQSPRYKITEKSQAVAFWCDPISGHATLYWYRQILGQGPELLVQFQDESVVDDSQLPKDRFSAERLKGVDSTLKIQPAELGDSAMYLCASSFRLAGVEIAGELFFGEGSRLTVL.

This clonotype was seen only a few times. The chain couples TRBV3-1 to TRBJ1-1, with D hard to call. V was pared by 2 bases and J by 6 bases, with 10 bases between. Looked up from germline, CDR1 is LGHDT and CDR2 is YNNKEL (reference sequence). CDR3 length equals 13 residues. Here the CDR3 DNA reads TGTGCCAGCAGCCAATCGGCTTTAGCTGAAGCTTTCTTT. Translating it yields CASSQSALAEAFF.

V gene TRBV7-9 combines with J gene TRBJ2-1; D is uncertain. Germline-derived CDR1 and CDR2 are SEHNR and FQNEAQ (reference sequence). The CDR3 extends over 13 amino acids. The V gene lost 4 bases and the J gene lost 8 bases, with 12 bases spanning the gap. This CDR3 reads CASSSTVLDEQFF. CDR3 DNA sequence: TGTGCCAGCAGCTCAACAGTTCTTGATGAGCAGTTCTTC.

This clonotype was seen ten or more times. V gene TRBV6-1 combines with J gene TRBJ2-6; D is unresolved. There are 19 residues in the CDR3. Looked up from germline, CDR1 is MNHNS and CDR2 is SASEGT. V dropped 4 bases and J dropped 1 base, with 20 bases sitting between them. The CDR3 reads CASSGSRFLQKSGANVLTF. The CDR3 DNA follows: TGTGCCAGCAGTGGGTCCAGATTCCTCCAAAAATCTGGGGCCAACGTCCTGACTTTC.

Many counts were recorded for this clonotype. This chain connects TRBV7-9 to TRBJ1-1, with D hard to call. The V gene lost 1 base and the J gene lost 1 base, with 16 bases spanning the gap. The CDR3 loop spans 17 amino acids. Germline loops: CDR1 SEHNR, CDR2 FQNEAQ (reference sequence). The CDR3 sequence: CASSLVRGSGGNTEAFF. The CDR3 DNA follows: TGTGCCAGCAGCTTAGTACGGGGATCCGGTGGGAACACTGAAGCTTTCTTT.

This clonotype was seen ten or more times. The chain is built from TRBV5-1 and TRBJ1-1; perhaps TRBD1 as D (6 bases). The germline V gene encodes CDR1 SGHRS and CDR2 YFSETQ. The CDR3 contains 12 residues. V was pared by 4 bases and J by 11 bases, with 15 bases between. The CDR3 loop is CASSMDRGSAFF. In nucleotides, the CDR3 is TGCGCCAGCAGCATGGACAGAGGTTCGGCTTTCTTT.

The rearrangement joins TRBV7-9 to TRBJ1-2; D remains ambiguous. Germline V gene lookup returns CDR1 SEHNR and CDR2 FQNEAQ (reference sequence). Trimming stripped 5 bases from V and 6 bases from J, with 16 bases between. The CDR3 extends over 14 amino acids. This CDR3 is CASSPGHLPDGYTF. In nucleotides, the CDR3 is TGTGCCAGCAGCCCCGGTCATTTGCCGGATGGCTACACCTTC.

This clonotype was counted many times. The V call is TRBV15, the J call TRBJ1-5, with TRBD1 matching 10 bases. Germline V lookup: CDR1 LNHNV, CDR2 YYDKDF (reference sequence). The V segment lost 5 bases and the J segment 4 bases; nucleotides outside the gene matches: 8. The CDR3 is 16 amino acids. This CDR3 is CATSGQGDGLNQPQHF. The CDR3 bases are TGTGCCACCAGCGGACAGGGGGACGGGTTAAATCAGCCCCAGCATTTT.